Below, 6 T cell receptor beta chains from the same sample are listed, as sequenced in a study of T cell responses to AZD1222 COVID-19 vaccine. TCRdb's table, derived via immunoSEQ multiplex PCR, lists solely in-frame clones and lacks some. The repertoire includes around 60,000 clones, around 90% of them detected once, and under 6.5% sits in the top ten. The sample in question was peripheral blood, obtained on day 0 of AZD1222 vaccination. All receptors come from an adult in good health.

The CDR3 coding sequence is TGTGCCAGCAGCCAAGGTAGGGGGATCATGAACACTGAAGCTTTCTTT. Residues: CASSQGRGIMNTEAFF. The chain couples TRBV3-1 (or the pseudogene TRBV3-2) to TRBJ1-1, with D tentatively TRBD1 (6 bases). The germline CDR1 and CDR2 sequences are LGHDT and YNNKEL (reference sequence). The CDR3 consists of 16 residues. V dropped 1 base and J dropped 0 bases, with 12 bases sitting between them.

This clone appeared once. This chain links TRBV12-3 or TRBV12-4 with TRBJ2-2, with 7 positions matching TRBD1. This CDR3 is 13 amino acids long. The V segment lost 3 bases and the J segment 7 bases; nucleotides outside the gene matches: 2. The CDR3 protein is CASSFRGLGELFF. CDR3 bases: TGTGCCAGCAGTTTTAGGGGGCTCGGGGAGCTGTTTTTT.

This clone was picked up a small number of times. V and J are TRBV12-3 or TRBV12-4 and TRBJ1-1, with D unresolved. CDR3 length: 13 amino acids. Trimming stripped 7 bases from V and 0 bases from J, with 9 bases between. The CDR3 here is CASMKRMNTEAFF. The CDR3 nucleotides read TGTGCCAGCATGAAGAGGATGAACACTGAAGCTTTCTTT.

This clone was counted only a few times. The chain links TRBV4-2 to TRBJ1-6, with no clear D. Germline V lookup: CDR1 LGHNA, CDR2 YNFKEQ. Trimming took off 2 bases at V and 6 bases at J, with 8 bases between the two ends. This CDR3 comprises 14 residues. The CDR3 reads CASSQNGLNSPLHF. In nucleotides, the CDR3 is TGTGCCAGCAGCCAAAACGGCCTTAATTCACCCCTCCACTTT.

This sequence joins TRBV15 and TRBJ2-6; 10 bases are a match to TRBD2. The CDR3 has 19 residues. Germline assignment: CDR1 LNHNV and CDR2 YYDKDF (reference sequence). Trimming removed 1 base from V and 2 bases from J; junction bases left unmatched: 8. The CDR3 nucleotides read TGTGCCACCAGCAGAGTGGGCCTAGCGGGGGTTGCTGGGGCCAACGTCCTGACTTTC. Its translation is CATSRVGLAGVAGANVLTF.

The genes are TRBV5-5 and TRBJ1-1; TRBD1 is a possible D gene (5 bases). This CDR3 comprises 15 residues. Germline V gene data show CDR1 as SGHKS and CDR2 as YYEKEE (reference sequence). The germline V and J ends were trimmed by 3 bases and 3 bases, with 15 bases remaining between them. The CDR3 region is CASSSQLGPYTEAFF. The CDR3 nucleotides are TGTGCCAGCAGCTCACAATTGGGACCATACACTGAAGCTTTCTTT.